What follows are 10 T cell receptor beta chains derived from one specimen sequenced in a study of tumor-infiltrating lymphocytes in primary liver carcinoma (dated by TCRdb to about 2017). Total RNA and DNA were co-extracted without cell sorting from about 19-30 mg of bulk tissue using the AllPrep DNA/RNA mini kit. Sequencing instrument: Illumina HiSeq 2500. Using a constant-region primer and ProtoScript II reverse transcriptase, TCRbeta-specific cDNA was reverse-transcribed from 400 to 550 ng total RNA. Construction of the TCRbeta libraries relied on three nested rounds of multiplex PCR, following a slightly modified ARM-PCR procedure. Each of the first two PCR rounds ran for around 10 cycles using multiplex TRBV1-TRBV30 forward primers together with a Cbeta reverse primer. TCRdb reworked the public reads: Q25 trimming with fastp, MiXCR clone assembly, productive beta chains retained. Entries that share a CDR3 protein sequence are merged under the most common genes and DNA. For this sample there are about 64,000 distinct CDR3 sequences; about two thirds appear just once. Around two fifths of the sample belongs to the ten largest clones.

Sequenced: liver tumor tissue from sampling region 4. The meaning of the sample's cell subset or site label: tumor region T4, right-lateral pole. These receptors all come from a man aged 40-49 years with primary liver carcinoma and hepatitis B virus infection.

The table lists this clonotype with a few counts. CDR3: CSVEGPANNEQFF. The CDR3 bases are TGCAGCGTTGAGGGGCCAGCGAACAATGAGCAGTTCTTC. The V gene is TRBV29-1, the J gene TRBJ2-1; D possibly corresponds to TRBD1 (5 bases). CDR1 is SQVTM and CDR2 is ANQGSEA in the germline V gene. The CDR3 sequence is 13 residues long. With 3 bases removed from V and 5 bases from J, the gap between germline ends came to 11 bases.

Concerning this clonotype itself: One junction end disagrees with the germline gene, perhaps due to a read error. This chain connects TRBV10-3 to TRBJ2-3; 7 bases align to TRBD2. CDR1 ENHRY and CDR2 SYGVKD come from the germline V gene. The CDR3 totals 15 residues. The CDR3 reads CAISRDYKPTDTQYF. The CDR3 DNA is TGTGCAATCAGTCGGGACTACAAACCCACAGATACGCAGTATTTT.

On this clonotype itself: At one of its ends the junction is not consistent with the germline gene, which may arise from a read error. The J gene is TRBJ2-7, the V gene TRBV11-2; D is uncertain. The CDR3 is made up of 14 amino acids. Germline CDR1 and CDR2: SGHAT and FQNNGV. CDR3 loop: CVSNLTDTAYEQYF. The CDR3 nucleotides are TGTGTCAGCAACTTAACTGACACCGCCTACGAGCAGTACTTC.

The chain recombines TRBV7-9 with TRBJ1-6; D gene uncertain. The germline V gene encodes CDR1 SEHNR and CDR2 FQNEAQ (reference sequence). The CDR3 runs to 12 residues. V dropped 3 bases and J dropped 8 bases, with 5 bases sitting between them. The CDR3 DNA sequence: TGTGCCAGCAGCTTTCGGGATTCACCCCTCCACTTT. As protein: CASSFRDSPLHF.

For this clonotype: This could be a read error, since a much larger clone is one nucleotide away. This chain joins TRBV28 and TRBJ2-7; 13 bases are shared with TRBD2. Unmatched junction bases numbered 2, after V lost 2 bases and J lost 7 bases. The CDR3 has 14 residues. In germline, CDR1 is MDHEN, CDR2 SYDVKM. CDR3 protein: CASSLALAGGEQYF. The CDR3 DNA reads TGTGCCAGCAGTTTAGCACTAGCGGGAGGGGAGCAGTACTTC.

Turning to this clonotype: The junction differs from germline at one of its ends, possibly a read error. The chain carries TRBV11-2 and TRBJ2-2, with a tentative D call TRBD2 (6 bases). Per germline, CDR1 SGHAT and CDR2 FQNNGV. CDR3 length: 15 residues. The CDR3 sequence is CASGFAGSNTDELFF. CDR3 nucleotides: TGTGCCAGCGGCTTCGCGGGATCGAACACCGATGAGCTGTTTTTT.

Details on this clonotype: The CDR3 does not end in the conserved phenylalanine or tryptophan, so this is likely a read error. The DNA is left out, because the CDR3 cannot be placed on it with certainty; the CDR3 is given as TCRdb lists it. The chain joins TRBV11-2 to TRBJ1-1; the table's TRBD1 call for D was not verified on the DNA. Looked up from germline, CDR1 is SGHAT and CDR2 is FQNNGV. The CDR3 extends over 16 residues, inclusive of both ends. This chain's CDR3 is CASSLASRGTGTEAFS.

The V call is TRBV29-1, the J call TRBJ2-7, with no clear D. The V end lost 5 bases, the J end lost 10 bases, and 24 bases lay between the germline ends. Germline V gene sequence: CDR1 SQVTM, CDR2 ANQGSEA. This CDR3 has 14 residues. The CDR3 DNA reads TGCAGCGTTTCGACGGCTCAAACGTCCTACGGTCAGTACTTC. It yields the protein CSVSTAQTSYGQYF.

Concerning this clonotype: A junction end diverges from the germline sequence, so it may reflect a read error. The genes are TRBV11-2 and TRBJ2-2, with a weak D call TRBD1 (5 bases). Germline loops: CDR1 SGHAT, CDR2 FQNNGV. This CDR3 has 13 amino acids. CDR3 in amino acids: CASSITDTGELFF. The CDR3 nucleotides read TGTGCCAGCAGCATTACGGACACCGGAGAGCTGTTTTTT.

This clonotype was recorded many times. The chain joins TRBV5-5 to TRBJ1-2; D not resolved. This CDR3 spans 14 amino acids. Germline lookup yields CDR1 SGHKS and CDR2 YYEKEE (reference sequence). With 1 base removed from V and 7 bases from J, the gap between germline ends came to 14 bases. The CDR3 nucleotides are TGTGCCAGCAGCTTGTATGGGGATCGGAGTGGCTACACCTTC. This encodes CASSLYGDRSGYTF.